The next 2 T cell receptor beta chains were all read from a single sample in a study of cytomegalovirus exposure and HLA in healthy donors. It was with 60 Vbeta and 13 Jbeta primers that the PCR ran. This table comes from immunoSEQ multiplex PCR, and its TCRdb copy is limited to in-frame clones, with some not included. The repertoire has approximately 150,000 clones, roughly 80% of them found once; the top ten carry 4.5%. Sequencing was carried out using PBMCs. The receptors come from a man aged 40-49 years in good health and CMV-seronegative.

The J gene is TRBJ1-5, the V gene TRBV7-2; tentatively, D is TRBD1 (6 bases). Germline V CDR1 and CDR2: SGHTA, FQGNSA. The CDR3 length is 15 residues. Deletions cut 3 bases from V and 2 bases from J, with 11 bases between. CDR3 sequence: CASSFGRGGNQPQHF. DNA for the CDR3: TGTGCCAGCAGCTTTGGCAGGGGTGGCAATCAGCCCCAGCATTTT.

V and J are TRBV30 and TRBJ1-3; D call uncertain. The V end lost 0 bases, the J end lost 2 bases, and 17 bases lay between the germline ends. CDR1 is GTSNPN, CDR2 SVGIG, per germline (reference sequence). There are 17 residues in the CDR3. The CDR3: CAWSVGGSPGPGNTIYF. Written as DNA, the CDR3 is TGTGCCTGGAGTGTAGGTGGCAGCCCAGGCCCTGGAAACACCATATATTTT.